This entry lists 15 T cell receptor beta chains sequenced from one sample in a study of cytomegalovirus exposure and HLA in healthy donors (TCRdb year 2017). The library was built by means of the immunoSEQ multiplex PCR assay. The multiplex PCR relied on a mix of 60 forward primers for TCR Vbeta segments and 13 reverse primers for TCR Jbeta segments. What TCRdb holds here is the immuneACCESS table cut down to in-frame rearrangements. Part of the clones is not present; checked against another copy, under half of the missing clones reflect an unresolved V gene, and the others are unexplained. In this sample the table shows under 200,000 clones, 75% to 85% of which occur a single time. About 0.8% of the sample is in the top ten clones. Sequences were obtained from PBMCs. These receptors were taken from a woman aged 18-29 years in good health and CMV-seronegative.

V is TRBV19 and J is TRBJ1-2; D remains ambiguous. CDR3 length equals 13 residues. V dropped 5 bases and J dropped 5 bases, with 12 bases sitting between them. Germline V gives CDR1 LNHDA, CDR2 SQIVND (reference sequence). CDR3 nucleotide sequence: TGTGCCAGTAGTCCCCTCCTCGGGTATGGCTACACCTTC. Encoded protein: CASSPLLGYGYTF.

This sequence joins TRBV19 and TRBJ2-3; 12 bases match TRBD2. This CDR3 region has 14 residues. Germline-derived CDR1 and CDR2 are LNHDA and SQIVND (reference sequence). The trim removed 7 bases at V and 7 bases at J, leaving 6 bases unmatched. This CDR3 is CASKTLAGGNTQYF. The CDR3 nucleotides read TGTGCCAGTAAGACACTAGCGGGAGGAAATACGCAGTATTTT.

This clone was counted once. The genes are TRBV28 and TRBJ2-7, with unresolved D. Germline CDR1 is MDHEN and CDR2 is SYDVKM. V lost 2 bases to trimming and J lost 6 bases, with 17 bases between them. This CDR3 is built from 15 residues. The CDR3 region has the DNA TGTGCCAGCAGTTTAAAGTCACCTCCACTACTCGAGCAGTACTTC. Translated: CASSLKSPPLLEQYF.

The V gene is TRBV28, the J gene TRBJ2-7, with TRBD1 matching 7 bases. Germline-derived CDR1 and CDR2 are MDHEN and SYDVKM. J gave up 5 bases and V 1 base, and 11 bases lay outside the gene matches. The CDR3 extends over 16 amino acids. CDR3 amino acids: CASSLYGRQGSNEQYF. In nucleotides, the CDR3 is TGTGCCAGCAGTTTATATGGGAGACAGGGTTCCAACGAGCAGTACTTC.

This clone has only one observation. The V and J genes are TRBV7-9 and TRBJ2-3, with TRBD1 identical over 9 bases. The CDR3 has 15 amino acids. Trimming cost V 6 bases and J 4 bases; bases outside gene matches: 8. Germline values: CDR1 SEHNR, CDR2 FQNEAQ (reference sequence). CDR3 nucleotide sequence: TGTGCCAGCAGTAGCCCTGGACAGGGGTCAGATACGCAGTATTTT. Residues: CASSSPGQGSDTQYF.

V gene TRBV19 combines with J gene TRBJ2-7; 14 positions match TRBD2. This CDR3 has 15 residues. V shed 6 bases and J 4 bases; nucleotides not matched to a gene: 5. CDR1 is LNHDA and CDR2 is SQIVND in the germline V gene (reference sequence). The CDR3 here is CASRTSGRAGYEQYF. In DNA, the CDR3 is TGTGCCAGTAGGACTAGCGGGAGGGCCGGGTACGAGCAGTACTTC.

In DNA form, the CDR3 reads TGTGCCAGCAACCCCGGGAGCACCTACAATGAGCAGTTCTTC. Its translation: CASNPGSTYNEQFF. The rearrangement joins TRBV7-2 to TRBJ2-1; D might be TRBD2 (6 bases). Germline values: CDR1 SGHTA, CDR2 FQGNSA. Trimming shortened V by 7 bases and J by 2 bases, and 12 bases separated the two germline ends. The CDR3 runs 14 residues. The variable domain in full, with the rest retrieved from reference TRBV7-2 and TRBJ2-1, is GAGVSQSPSNKVTEKGKDVELRCDPISGHTALYWYRQSLGQGLEFLIYFQGNSAPDKSGLPSDRFSAERTGGSVSTLTIQRTQQEDSAVYLCASNPGSTYNEQFFGPGTRLTVL.

J is TRBJ2-7 and V is TRBV28; 14 bases map to TRBD2. V was pared by 6 bases and J by 6 bases, with 10 bases of the junction left unmatched. The CDR3 is made up of 16 amino acids. Germline lookup yields CDR1 MDHEN and CDR2 SYDVKM. CDR3 protein: CASRRTTSGRASEQYF. Written as DNA, the CDR3 is TGTGCCAGCAGGCGGACGACTAGCGGGAGGGCAAGCGAGCAGTACTTC.

The chain is built from TRBV12-5 and TRBJ1-5; TRBD1 matches 7 bases. CDR3 size: 14 residues. In germline, CDR1 is LGHNT, CDR2 FRNRAP. The trim removed 7 bases at V and 4 bases at J, leaving 7 bases unmatched. This chain's CDR3 is CASVDREENQPQHF. As DNA, the CDR3 is TGTGCTAGTGTCGACAGGGAGGAAAATCAGCCCCAGCATTTT.

This clone was observed a single time. The chain links TRBV27 to TRBJ2-3, with D perhaps matching TRBD1 (6 bases). Germline V lookup: CDR1 MNHEY, CDR2 SMNVEV (reference sequence). The CDR3 is 14 residues long. Trimming left V 8 bases short and J 5 bases short, with 17 bases between. This CDR3 reads CASGTNLALDTQYF. The CDR3 DNA reads as TGTGCCAGCGGGACAAATTTGGCTCTAGATACGCAGTATTTT.

This clone is a singleton in its sample. This chain joins TRBV7-6 and TRBJ1-1, with 8 bases aligning to TRBD1. Unmatched junction bases numbered 8, after V lost 5 bases and J lost 3 bases. The CDR3 runs 15 residues. Germline CDR1 SGHVS, CDR2 FNYEAQ. The DNA of the CDR3 is TGTGCCAGCAGCCCTGGACAGGGAGGGTACACTGAAGCTTTCTTT. Translation gives CASSPGQGGYTEAFF.

V usage is TRBV2 and J usage is TRBJ1-1, with D unresolved. Germline-derived CDR1 and CDR2 are SNHLY and FYNNEI. The CDR3 is made up of 11 amino acids. V lost 7 bases and J 6 bases, leaving 9 bases between the germline ends. CDR3 DNA sequence: TGTGCCAGCATACGGAGGGCTGAAGCTTTCTTT. It is translated as CASIRRAEAFF.

This rearrangement joins TRBV2 to TRBJ1-5, with D possibly being TRBD1 (5 bases). The germline V and J ends were trimmed by 10 bases and 6 bases, with 16 bases remaining between them. Germline CDR1 and CDR2: SNHLY and FYNNEI. There are 13 residues in the CDR3. The CDR3 protein is CATQGTGLQPQHF. DNA of the CDR3: TGTGCCACCCAGGGAACAGGTCTTCAGCCCCAGCATTTT. The full variable domain, with the rest looked up from reference TRBV2 and TRBJ1-5, is EPEVTQTPSHQVTQMGQEVILRCVPISNHLYFYWYRQILGQKVEFLVSFYNNEISEKSEIFDDQFSVERPDGSNFTLKIRSTKLEDSAMYFCATQGTGLQPQHFGDGTRLSIL.

In its sample, this clone was seen a few times. The chain combines TRBV5-8 with TRBJ1-1; D is unresolved. From germline, CDR1 is SGHTS and CDR2 YDEGEE. This CDR3 comprises 15 residues. The V end lost 0 bases, the J end lost 1 base, and 10 bases lay between the germline ends. The CDR3 protein is CASSLEFIPNTEAFF. The CDR3 DNA reads TGTGCCAGCAGCTTGGAATTTATCCCGAACACTGAAGCTTTCTTT. Combining the CDR3 with reference TRBV5-8 and TRBJ1-1 gives the whole variable domain EAGVTQSPTHLIKTRGQQATLRCSPISGHTSVYWYQQALGLGLQFLLWYDEGEERNRGNFPPRFSGRQFPNYSSELNVNALELEDSALYLCASSLEFIPNTEAFFGQGTRLTVV.

The V call is TRBV7-9, the J call TRBJ1-1; weak D call: TRBD1 (6 bases). Germline V gene sequence: CDR1 SEHNR, CDR2 FQNEAQ (reference sequence). V dropped 1 base and J dropped 3 bases, with 9 bases sitting between them. The CDR3 extends over 14 amino acids. Here the CDR3 reads CASSLGAGDTEAFF. CDR3 sequence (DNA): TGTGCCAGCAGCTTAGGGGCAGGGGACACTGAAGCTTTCTTT. Full variable domain (outside the CDR3, taken from reference TRBV7-9 and TRBJ1-1): DTGVSQNPRHKITKRGQNVTFRCDPISEHNRLYWYRQTLGQGPEFLTYFQNEAQLEKSRLLSDRFSAERPKGSFSTLEIQRTEQGDSAMYLCASSLGAGDTEAFFGQGTRLTVV.